The present T cell receptor (beta chain) was sequenced within a study of shared clonotypes between healthy human individuals. General study results and limits: Shared clonotypes: about 5.3% naive CD4, 3.5% to 4% naive CD8, 2.3% memory CD4, more than 0.3% memory CD8.

Deletions cut 2 bases from V and 2 bases from J, with 10 bases between. The CDR3 has 14 residues. Per germline, CDR1 LGHNA and CDR2 YSLEER. In regard to this clone: Antigen: not known.

Sequencing was performed with immunoSEQ multiplex PCR; in TCRdb, only in-frame clones are kept and a portion is missing. The data hold about 2,500,000 clones, with approximately 90% observed a single time. The TCR sequence derives from a young man in good health. Sequenced sample: naive CD4+ T cells sorted from blood. Subset of the sample: CD45RA+ positively selected. The genes are TRBV4-3 and TRBJ2-7; weak D call: TRBD2 (6 bases). Written as DNA, the CDR3 is TGCGCCAGCAGCCAAAGGGACTCGACCTACGAGCAGTACTTC. This gives the protein CASSQRDSTYEQYF.